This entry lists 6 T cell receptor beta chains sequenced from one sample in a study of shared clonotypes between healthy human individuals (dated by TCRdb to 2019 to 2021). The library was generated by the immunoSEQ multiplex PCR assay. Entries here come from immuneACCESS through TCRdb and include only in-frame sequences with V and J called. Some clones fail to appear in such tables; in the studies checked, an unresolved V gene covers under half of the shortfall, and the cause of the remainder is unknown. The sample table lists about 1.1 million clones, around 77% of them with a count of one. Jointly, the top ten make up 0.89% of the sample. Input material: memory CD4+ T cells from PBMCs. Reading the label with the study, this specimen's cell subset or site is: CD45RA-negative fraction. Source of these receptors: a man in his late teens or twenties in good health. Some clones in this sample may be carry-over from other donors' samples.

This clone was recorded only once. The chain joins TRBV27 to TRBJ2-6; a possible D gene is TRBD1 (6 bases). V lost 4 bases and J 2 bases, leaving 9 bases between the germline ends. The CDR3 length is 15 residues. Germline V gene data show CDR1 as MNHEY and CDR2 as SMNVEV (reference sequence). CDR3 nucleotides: TGTGCCAGCAGTTATGAGGGGGCTGGGGCCAACGTCCTGACTTTC. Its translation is CASSYEGAGANVLTF. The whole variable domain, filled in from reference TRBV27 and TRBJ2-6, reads EAQVTQNPRYLITVTGKKLTVTCSQNMNHEYMSWYRQDPGLGLRQIYYSMNVEVTDKGDVPEGYKVSRKEKRNFPLILESPSPNQTSLYFCASSYEGAGANVLTFGAGSRLTVL.

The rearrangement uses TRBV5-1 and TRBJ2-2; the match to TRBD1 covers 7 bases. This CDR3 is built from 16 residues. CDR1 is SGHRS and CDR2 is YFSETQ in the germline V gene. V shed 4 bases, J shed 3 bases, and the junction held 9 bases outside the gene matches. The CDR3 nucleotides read TGCGCCAGCAGCAGAAGACAGGGAATTCACACCGGGGAGCTGTTTTTT. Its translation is CASSRRQGIHTGELFF.

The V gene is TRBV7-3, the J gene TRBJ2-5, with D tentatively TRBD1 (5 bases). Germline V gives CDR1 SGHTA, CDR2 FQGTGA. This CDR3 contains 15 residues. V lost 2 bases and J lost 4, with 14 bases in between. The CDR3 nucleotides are TGTGCCAGCAGCTTAGATGGCCGTCAGGGAGAGACCCAGTACTTC. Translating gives CASSLDGRQGETQYF. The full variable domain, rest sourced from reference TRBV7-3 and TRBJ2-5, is GAGVSQTPSNKVTEKGKYVELRCDPISGHTALYWYRQSLGQGPEFLIYFQGTGAADDSGLPNDRFFAVRPEGSVSTLKIQRTERGDSAVYLCASSLDGRQGETQYFGPGTRLLVL.

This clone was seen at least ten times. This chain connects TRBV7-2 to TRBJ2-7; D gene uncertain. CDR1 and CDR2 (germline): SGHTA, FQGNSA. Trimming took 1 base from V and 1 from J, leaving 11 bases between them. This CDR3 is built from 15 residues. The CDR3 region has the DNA TGTGCCAGCAGCTTAGGTGTAGTGAGGTCCTACGAGCAGTACTTC. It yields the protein CASSLGVVRSYEQYF.

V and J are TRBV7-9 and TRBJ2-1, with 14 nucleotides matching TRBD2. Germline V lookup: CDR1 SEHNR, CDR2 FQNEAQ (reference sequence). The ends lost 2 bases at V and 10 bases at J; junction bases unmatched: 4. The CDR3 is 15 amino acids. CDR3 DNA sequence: TGTGCCAGCAGCTTATTAGGGACTAGCGGGAGAGAGCAGTTCTTC. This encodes CASSLLGTSGREQFF.

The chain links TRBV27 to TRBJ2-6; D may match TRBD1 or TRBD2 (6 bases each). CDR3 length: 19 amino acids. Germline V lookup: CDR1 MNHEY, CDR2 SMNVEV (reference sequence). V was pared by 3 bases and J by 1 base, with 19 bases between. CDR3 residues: CASSFSGRRGGSGANVLTF. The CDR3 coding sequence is TGTGCCAGCAGTTTTTCAGGGCGCCGAGGGGGGTCTGGGGCCAACGTCCTGACTTTC. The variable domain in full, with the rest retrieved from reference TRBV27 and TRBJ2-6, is EAQVTQNPRYLITVTGKKLTVTCSQNMNHEYMSWYRQDPGLGLRQIYYSMNVEVTDKGDVPEGYKVSRKEKRNFPLILESPSPNQTSLYFCASSFSGRRGGSGANVLTFGAGSRLTVL.